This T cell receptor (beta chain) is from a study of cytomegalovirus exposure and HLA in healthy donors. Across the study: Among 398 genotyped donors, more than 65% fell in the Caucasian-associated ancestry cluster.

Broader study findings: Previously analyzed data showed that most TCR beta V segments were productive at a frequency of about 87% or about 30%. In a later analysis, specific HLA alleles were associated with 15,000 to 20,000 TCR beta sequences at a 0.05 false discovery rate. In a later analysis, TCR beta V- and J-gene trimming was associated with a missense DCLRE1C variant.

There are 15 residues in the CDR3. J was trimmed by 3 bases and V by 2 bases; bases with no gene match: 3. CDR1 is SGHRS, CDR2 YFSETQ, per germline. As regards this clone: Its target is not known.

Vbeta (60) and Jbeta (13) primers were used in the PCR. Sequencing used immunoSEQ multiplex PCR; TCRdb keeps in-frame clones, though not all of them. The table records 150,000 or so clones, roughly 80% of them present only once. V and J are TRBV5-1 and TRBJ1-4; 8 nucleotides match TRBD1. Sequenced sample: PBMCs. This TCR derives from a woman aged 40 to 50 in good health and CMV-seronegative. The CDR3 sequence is CASSLGTGANEKLFF. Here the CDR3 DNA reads TGCGCCAGCAGCTTAGGGACAGGCGCTAATGAAAAACTGTTTTTT. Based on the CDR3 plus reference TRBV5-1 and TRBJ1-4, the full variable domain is KAGVTQTPRYLIKTRGQQVTLSCSPISGHRSVSWYQQTPGQGLQFLFEYFSETQRNKGNFPGRFSGRQFSNSRSEMNVSTLELGDSALYLCASSLGTGANEKLFFGSGTQLSVL.